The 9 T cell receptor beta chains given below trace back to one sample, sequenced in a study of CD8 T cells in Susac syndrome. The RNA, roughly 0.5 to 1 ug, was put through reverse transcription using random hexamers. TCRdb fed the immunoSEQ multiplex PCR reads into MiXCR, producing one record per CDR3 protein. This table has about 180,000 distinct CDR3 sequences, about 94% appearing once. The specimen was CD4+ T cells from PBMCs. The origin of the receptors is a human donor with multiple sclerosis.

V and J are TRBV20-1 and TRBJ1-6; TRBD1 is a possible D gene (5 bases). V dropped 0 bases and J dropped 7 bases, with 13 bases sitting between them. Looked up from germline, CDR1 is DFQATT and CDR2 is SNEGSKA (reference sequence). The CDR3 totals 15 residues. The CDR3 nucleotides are TGCAGTGCTAGAGAGCTGGGGCTGAGGAATTCACCCCTCCACTTT. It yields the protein CSARELGLRNSPLHF.

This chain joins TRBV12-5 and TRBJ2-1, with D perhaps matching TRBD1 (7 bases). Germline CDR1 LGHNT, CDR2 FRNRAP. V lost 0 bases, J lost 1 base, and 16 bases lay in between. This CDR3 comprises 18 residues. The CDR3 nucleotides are TGTGCTAGTGGTTTGGTAATCAGGGGGGTAGGGTCCTACAATGAGCAGTTCTTC. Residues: CASGLVIRGVGSYNEQFF.

The CDR3, as DNA: TGTGCCTGGAGGGGCTCGCAGGTCACTGAAGCTTTCTTT. Protein product: CAWRGSQVTEAFF. The V gene is TRBV30, the J gene TRBJ1-1; D not resolved. The CDR3 length is 13 residues. The germline V gene encodes CDR1 GTSNPN and CDR2 SVGIG (reference sequence). V lost 3 bases to trimming and J lost 4 bases, with 12 bases between them.

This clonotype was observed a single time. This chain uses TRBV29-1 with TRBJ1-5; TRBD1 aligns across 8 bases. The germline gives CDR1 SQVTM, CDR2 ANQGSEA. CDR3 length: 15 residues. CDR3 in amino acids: CSAGTGGESNQPQHF. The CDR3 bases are TGCAGTGCCGGGACAGGAGGGGAAAGCAATCAGCCCCAGCATTTT.

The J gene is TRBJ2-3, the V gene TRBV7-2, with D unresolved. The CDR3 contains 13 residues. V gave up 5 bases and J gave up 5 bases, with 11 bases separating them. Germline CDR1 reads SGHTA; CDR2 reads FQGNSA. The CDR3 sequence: CASSQTVGDTQYF. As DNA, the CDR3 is TGTGCCAGCAGCCAGACTGTGGGAGATACGCAGTATTTT.

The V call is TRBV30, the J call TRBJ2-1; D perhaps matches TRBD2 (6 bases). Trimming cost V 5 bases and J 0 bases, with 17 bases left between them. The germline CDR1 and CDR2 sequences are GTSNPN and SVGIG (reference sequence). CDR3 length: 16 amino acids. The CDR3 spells CAWGLPIISSYNEQFF. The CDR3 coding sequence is TGTGCCTGGGGACTACCCATAATCAGCTCCTACAATGAGCAGTTCTTC. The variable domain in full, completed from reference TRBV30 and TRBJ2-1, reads SQTIHQWPATLVQPVGSPLSLECTVEGTSNPNLYWYRQAAGRGLQLLFYSVGIGQISSEVPQNLSASRPQDRQFILSSKKLLLSDSGFYLCAWGLPIISSYNEQFFGPGTRLTVL.

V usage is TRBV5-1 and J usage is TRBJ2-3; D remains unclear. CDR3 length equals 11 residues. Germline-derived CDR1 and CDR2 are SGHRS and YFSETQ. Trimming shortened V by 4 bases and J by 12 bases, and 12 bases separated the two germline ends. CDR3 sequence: CASSSADLQYF. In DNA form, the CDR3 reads TGCGCCAGCAGCAGCGCGGACCTCCAGTATTTT.

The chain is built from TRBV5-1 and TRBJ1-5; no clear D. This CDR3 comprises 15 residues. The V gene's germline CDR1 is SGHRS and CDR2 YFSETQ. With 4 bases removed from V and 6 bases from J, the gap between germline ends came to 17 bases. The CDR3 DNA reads TGCGCCAGCAGCCCCGGACGGGGTTCGGCTCAGCCCCAGCATTTT. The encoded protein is CASSPGRGSAQPQHF.

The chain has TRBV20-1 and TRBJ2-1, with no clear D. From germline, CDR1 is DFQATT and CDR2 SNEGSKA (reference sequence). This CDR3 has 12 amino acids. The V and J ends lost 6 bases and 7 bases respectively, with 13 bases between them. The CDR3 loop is CSAPTAANEQFF. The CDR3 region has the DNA TGCAGTGCGCCGACCGCGGCGAATGAGCAGTTCTTC.